These 20 T cell receptor beta chains were all obtained from the same sample, sequenced in a study of response to subunit inactivated influenza vaccine. TCRdb ran MiXCR on the RT-PCR reads and lists one entry per CDR3 protein. The table has around 600,000 distinct CDR3 sequences, around 10% seen once. This sample also belongs to another study, concerning T cells expressing NK-cell markers. That paper notes: TCR beta cDNA was made by 5'RACE template switching with UMIs.

The material sequenced was PBMCs from blood, taken on the day of vaccination. The receptors were sampled from a man aged 50 to 60 who received an inactivated influenza vaccine.

The genes are TRBV5-1 and TRBJ1-2, with D uncertain. The germline V gene has CDR1 SGHRS and CDR2 YFSETQ. CDR3 length: 13 amino acids. Trimming stripped 3 bases from V and 8 bases from J, with 14 bases between. DNA for the CDR3: TGCGCCAGCAGCTCCGGACCGCTTCTGGGCTACACCTTC. This translates into CASSSGPLLGYTF. Full variable domain (rest looked up from reference TRBV5-1 and TRBJ1-2): KAGVTQTPRYLIKTRGQQVTLSCSPISGHRSVSWYQQTPGQGLQFLFEYFSETQRNKGNFPGRFSGRQFSNSRSEMNVSTLELGDSALYLCASSSGPLLGYTFGSGTRLTVV.

The count of this clonotype is one. The chain employs TRBV15 and TRBJ2-3, with 11 bases matching TRBD2. V was pared by 0 bases and J by 10 bases, with 12 bases of the junction left unmatched. CDR3 length: 17 residues. Germline lookup yields CDR1 LNHNV and CDR2 YYDKDF (reference sequence). CDR3 nucleotide sequence: TGTGCCACCAGCAGAGACCCCACTAGCGGGAGAGTAAAAGCGCAGTATTTT. The encoded protein is CATSRDPTSGRVKAQYF.

The chain carries TRBV2 and TRBJ1-6; tentatively, D is TRBD1 (6 bases). Germline values: CDR1 SNHLY, CDR2 FYNNEI. V lost 4 bases, J lost 4 bases, and 11 bases lay in between. This CDR3 contains 15 residues. The CDR3 sequence: CASSAGQIYNSPLHF. CDR3 coding DNA: TGTGCCAGCAGTGCCGGACAGATTTATAATTCACCCCTCCACTTT.

The genes are TRBV4-3 and TRBJ1-4; the match to TRBD1 covers 11 bases. This CDR3 is 16 amino acids long. Germline loops: CDR1 LGHNA, CDR2 YSLEER. J was trimmed by 7 bases and V by 2 bases; bases with no gene match: 6. Here the CDR3 DNA reads TGCGCCAGCAGCCAATTCCGGACAGGGGGCGGTGAAAAACTGTTTTTT. Its protein is CASSQFRTGGGEKLFF.

This chain uses TRBV12-3 or TRBV12-4 with TRBJ2-1, with D perhaps being TRBD1 or TRBD2 (5 bases each). Trimming removed 6 bases from V and 5 bases from J, with 17 bases in between. The CDR3 is 15 amino acids. The CDR3 region is CASRFDRDRNNEQFF. The DNA of the CDR3 is TGTGCCAGCAGATTCGACCGGGACCGGAACAATGAGCAGTTCTTC.

V is TRBV9 and J is TRBJ2-1; 8 bases agree with TRBD2. V was clipped by 0 bases and J by 9 bases; unmatched bases: 11. This CDR3 has 16 amino acids. Per the germline V gene, CDR1 is SGDLS and CDR2 is YYNGEE. The CDR3, as DNA: TGTGCCAGCAGCGTAGTAGTTGGGACTAGTTATCCTGAGCAGTTCTTC. Encoded protein: CASSVVVGTSYPEQFF.

The CDR3: CASSIAVAGAEQYF. The CDR3, as DNA: TGTGCCAGTAGTATAGCGGTAGCGGGAGCCGAGCAGTACTTC. This chain joins TRBV19 and TRBJ2-7; 9 nucleotides align to TRBD2. The CDR3 spans 14 residues. CDR1 LNHDA and CDR2 SQIVND come from the germline V gene (reference sequence). V shed 1 base and J 6 bases; nucleotides not matched to a gene: 4.

The J gene is TRBJ2-7, the V gene TRBV27, with D unclear. The CDR3 has 15 amino acids. The V and J ends lost 5 bases and 3 bases respectively, with 17 bases between them. The germline CDR1 and CDR2 sequences are MNHEY and SMNVEV (reference sequence). CDR3 nucleotides: TGTGCCAGCAGTGTGAACCTACTGGGCGTCTACGAGCAGTACTTC. Translated, it gives CASSVNLLGVYEQYF.

This clonotype turned up a few times. The CDR3 loop reads CSVERQASRGQETQYF. The CDR3 coding sequence is TGCAGCGTTGAAAGACAGGCCTCGCGTGGACAAGAGACCCAGTACTTC. The rearrangement links TRBV29-1 to TRBJ2-5; TRBD1 might be the D (6 bases). The germline V gene encodes CDR1 SQVTM and CDR2 ANQGSEA. The CDR3 is made up of 16 amino acids. Trimming took 2 bases from V and 2 from J, leaving 18 bases between them.

This clonotype showed up just a few times. The V call is TRBV7-2, the J call TRBJ2-7; D gene unclear. There are 14 residues in the CDR3. V shed 3 bases and J shed 3 bases, with 12 bases lying between them. Germline V CDR1 and CDR2: SGHTA, FQGNSA. For the CDR3, the DNA is TGTGCCAGCAGCTTCTGGCGTCTCAGCTACGAGCAGTACTTC. Translation gives CASSFWRLSYEQYF.

The gene calls are TRBV2 and TRBJ2-6; D may be TRBD1 (5 bases). The CDR3 has 15 amino acids. The V end lost 8 bases, the J end lost 1 base, and 12 bases lay between the germline ends. Germline V gives CDR1 SNHLY, CDR2 FYNNEI. As DNA, the CDR3 is TGTGCCAGCCACACCGACAGTTCTGGGGCCAACGTCCTGACTTTC. It yields the protein CASHTDSSGANVLTF.

CDR3 nucleotide sequence: TGCAGTGCCGCGGGGGGAAAGTTGTACGAGCAGTACTTC. Amino acid sequence: CSAAGGKLYEQYF. This rearrangement joins TRBV20-1 to TRBJ2-7; 8 nucleotides agree with TRBD2. The CDR3 is 13 amino acids. Unmatched junction bases numbered 8, after V lost 6 bases and J lost 4 bases. Germline lookup yields CDR1 DFQATT and CDR2 SNEGSKA (reference sequence).

The genes are TRBV28 and TRBJ2-3; 8 nucleotides agree with TRBD2. Germline V gene lookup returns CDR1 MDHEN and CDR2 SYDVKM. With V trimmed by 5 bases and J by 4 bases, 11 bases remained unmatched. The CDR3 runs to 16 residues. The CDR3 reads CASSPLTGGRPDTQYF. The CDR3 DNA is TGTGCCAGCAGTCCGCTTACGGGAGGGCGACCAGATACGCAGTATTTT.

In its sample, this clonotype was seen many times. V and J are TRBV6-2 or TRBV6-3 and TRBJ2-3, with a weak D call TRBD1 (5 bases). V shed 2 bases and J shed 6 bases, with 18 bases lying between them. This CDR3 comprises 16 residues. Germline assignment: CDR1 MNHEY and CDR2 SVGEGT. CDR3 loop: CASSYPDNLQGDTQYF. In DNA form, the CDR3 reads TGTGCCAGCAGTTACCCGGACAACCTCCAAGGGGATACGCAGTATTTT.

This clonotype was seen at least ten times. The genes are TRBV12-3 or TRBV12-4 and TRBJ1-1; TRBD1 agrees at 12 bases. Germline trimming cut 5 bases from V and 7 bases from J; bases unmatched to any gene: 5. The CDR3 loop spans 14 amino acids. The CDR3 sequence: CASSGTGGRGEAFF. CDR3 sequence (DNA): TGTGCCAGCAGTGGGACAGGGGGCAGGGGTGAAGCTTTCTTT.

The chain carries TRBV7-2 and TRBJ2-7; 7 nucleotides line up with TRBD1. The trim removed 5 bases at V and 3 bases at J, leaving 7 bases unmatched. The CDR3 is 14 residues long. Germline assignment: CDR1 SGHTA and CDR2 FQGNSA. In DNA form, the CDR3 reads TGTGCCAGCAGCCAGAACAGGGGATTCTACGAGCAGTACTTC. Encoded protein: CASSQNRGFYEQYF.

This clonotype has just a few counts. The chain links TRBV9 to TRBJ2-1, with TRBD2 matching 8 bases. This CDR3 has 15 residues. V shed 4 bases, J shed 3 bases, and the junction held 6 bases outside the gene matches. CDR1 and CDR2 from the germline V gene are SGDLS and YYNGEE. The CDR3 region is CASSFSGTYYNEQFF. DNA of the CDR3: TGTGCCAGCAGCTTTAGCGGGACGTACTACAATGAGCAGTTCTTC.

The J gene is TRBJ2-7, the V gene TRBV6-2 or TRBV6-3; D perhaps matches TRBD2 (5 bases). The CDR3 has 14 amino acids. Per the germline V gene, CDR1 is MNHEY and CDR2 is SVGEGT. Deletions cut 0 bases from V and 3 bases from J, with 9 bases between. The CDR3 DNA reads as TGTGCCAGCAGTTACTCGATTCGGGACTACGAGCAGTACTTC. Its translation is CASSYSIRDYEQYF.

This rearrangement joins TRBV12-3 or TRBV12-4 to TRBJ1-5; TRBD1 might be the D (5 bases). The CDR3 runs 17 residues. V shed 3 bases and J shed 10 bases, with 25 bases lying between them. CDR3 nucleotide sequence: TGTGCCAGCAGTTTCGGGGAAGTAACGGGGCTTAGATTTCCCCAGCATTTT. Translated, it gives CASSFGEVTGLRFPQHF.

The genes are TRBV12-3 or TRBV12-4 and TRBJ1-4; no reliable D call. There are 13 residues in the CDR3. Trimming pared 6 bases from V and 4 bases from J, leaving 9 bases between. In nucleotides, the CDR3 is TGTGCCAGCAGGTATCTGGGTAATGAAAAACTGTTTTTT. It yields the protein CASRYLGNEKLFF.